This T cell receptor beta chain was identified during a study of cytomegalovirus exposure and HLA in healthy donors. CDR3 length: 13 residues. Unmatched junction bases numbered 5, after V lost 4 bases and J lost 6 bases. Germline V gives CDR1 MNHEY, CDR2 SMNVEV (reference sequence). This clone was seen a handful of times. The PCR used 60 Vbeta and 13 Jbeta primers. Measured with immunoSEQ multiplex PCR; TCRdb has only the in-frame clones, and not every one. This table has 130,000 or so clones, around 70% appearing once. V and J are TRBV27 and TRBJ2-7, with TRBD1 matching 8 bases. Sequenced: PBMCs. The sequence was obtained from a man in his thirties or forties in good health and CMV-seronegative. Here the CDR3 reads CASSWDRLGEQYF. The DNA of the CDR3 is TGTGCCAGCAGTTGGGACAGGCTGGGCGAGCAGTACTTC.